This TCR beta chain was sequenced in a study of T cell changes during pregnancy in multiple sclerosis. The junction had 5 bases not matched to a gene; V was cut back by 8 bases and J by 7 bases. Germline V gene lookup returns CDR1 ENHRY and CDR2 SYGVKD. The CDR3 contains 13 residues. Produced via immunoSEQ multiplex PCR; TCRdb's table is partial and in-frame only. The sample comprises some 45,000 clones, around 95% of which are singletons, and 5.9% rests with the top ten. Here the sequenced sample was CD8+ T cells from peripheral blood mononuclear cells, taken in the first trimester of pregnancy. The TCR was taken from a female donor with multiple sclerosis, enrolled in a pregnancy study. The chain links TRBV10-3 to TRBJ2-1; 10 bases agree with TRBD2. The CDR3 spells CAIGAGGPNEQFF. In DNA form, the CDR3 reads TGTGCCATCGGAGCGGGAGGGCCAAATGAGCAGTTCTTC.